This note documents a single T cell receptor (beta chain) sequence. Other DNA sequences in the sample encode the same CDR3. The CDR3 consists of 16 residues. Germline-derived CDR1 and CDR2 are SGHTA and FQGNSA. The V and J ends lost 1 base and 1 base, in that order; junction bases with no gene match: 3. The study recruited people aged roughly 18 to 95 years across approximately 25 US areas. No more than 2 weeks before study entry, exposed participants had met a case of COVID-19. The data belong to a study of blood T cell repertoires in COVID-19. On the study more broadly: The analysed material was cDNA or gDNA that came from T cells, B-cell-depleted T cells, or PBMCs.

Original processing notes: By means of reference gene primer amplification, nucleated cell counts were estimated. Assay used: immunoSEQ multiplex PCR; TCRdb lists only in-frame clones, some missing. The DNA was the basis for D and trimming; V, J and clone size are from that table. The table lists 350,000 to 450,000 clones, approximately 90% of them singletons, with around 1.5% in the top ten. The rearrangement uses TRBV7-2 and TRBJ2-1; 8 bases are a match to TRBD2. The specimen sequenced was PBMCs or T cells enriched from blood (not recorded which). The sequence was collected from a woman younger than 30 who had been exposed to COVID-19. The CDR3 loop is CASSLGGGRSYNEQFF. CDR3 DNA: TGTGCCAGCAGCTTAGGAGGCGGGAGGTCCTACAATGAGCAGTTCTTC.